A few counts support the clone carrying this TCR beta chain. Its antigen remains unidentified. V lost 6 bases and J lost 6, with 15 bases in between. The CDR3 totals 13 residues. Per germline, CDR1 SGHDT and CDR2 YYEEEE. Treatment meaning: oral pan-JAK inhibitor, 5-10 mg twice daily. Sorting of CD4+ and CD8+ T cells was performed on PBMCs. This record belongs to a study of CD8+ T cells in alopecia areata. Study in general: The drug, oral tofacitinib, was given to treated patients at 5 to 10 mg twice daily. Study-wide results and caveats: Mouse data revealed clearer TCR sharing than patient data did, a gap possibly tied to HLA. While patients received tofacitinib, many expanded lesional clones remained present in scalp and blood.

As the sequencing template, cDNA was produced by extracting RNA and reverse transcribing it. The repertoire was sequenced with immunoSEQ multiplex PCR; TCRdb's copy has only in-frame clones and lacks some. This table has about 220,000 clones, less than 75% appearing once. The source was CD4+ T cells sorted from blood, collected at week 4, from a patient treated with tofacitinib. This rearrangement joins TRBV5-6 to TRBJ1-2; TRBD1 is a possible D gene (5 bases). This TCR derives from a human donor with alopecia areata. CDR3 in amino acids: CASTSWGSHGYTF. The DNA for the CDR3 is TGTGCCAGCACCTCTTGGGGGTCTCATGGCTACACCTTC.